A single sample gave rise to the 27 T cell receptor beta chains below, sequenced in a study of naive and memory T cell subsets. The beta constant-region primer was an equimolar mix of two oligonucleotides covering TRBC1 and TRBC2. The ligated cDNA underwent four PCR rounds using SP2 and nested alpha and beta constant-region primers. TCRdb reprocessed the UMI-ligation and nested PCR reads with MiXCR, giving one entry per CDR3 protein. The sample yields about 140,000 distinct CDR3 sequences, approximately 20% seen once. The antigens of these receptors remain unknown. Study-wide results and limits: Naive repertoires, especially CD8, held a few larger clonotypes, possibly memory cells re-expressing CD45RA.

The sequencing sample was made of naive CD8+ T cells from blood. These receptors all stem from a human donor in good health.

The chain is built from TRBV9 and TRBJ2-7, with no clear D. CDR1 is SGDLS and CDR2 is YYNGEE in the germline V gene. The V and J ends lost 0 bases and 7 bases respectively, with 5 bases between them. The CDR3 consists of 11 residues. The CDR3 nucleotides read TGTGCCAGCAGCGTAGGGAGTGAGCAGTACTTC. It is translated as CASSVGSEQYF.

This clonotype was recorded a few times. The genes are TRBV12-3 or TRBV12-4 and TRBJ2-7; possible D gene TRBD1, 7 bases. The CDR3 length is 15 residues. The V end lost 6 bases, the J end lost 3 bases, and 18 bases lay between the germline ends. This CDR3 reads CASSPMAGGYYEQYF. For the CDR3, the DNA is TGTGCCAGCAGCCCGATGGCAGGGGGGTACTACGAGCAGTACTTC.

The CDR3 here is CASEADRGNQPQHF. Written as DNA, the CDR3 is TGTGCCAGCGAGGCCGACAGGGGCAATCAGCCCCAGCATTTT. The chain has TRBV6-1 and TRBJ1-5; 7 positions agree with TRBD1. The trim removed 8 bases at V and 2 bases at J, leaving 6 bases unmatched. The CDR3 sequence is 14 residues long. Germline lookup yields CDR1 MNHNS and CDR2 SASEGT.

This clonotype was counted a few times. The chain employs TRBV28 and TRBJ2-1; TRBD2 aligns across 8 bases. Germline values: CDR1 MDHEN, CDR2 SYDVKM. The length of the CDR3 is 13 residues. The ends lost 8 bases at V and 8 bases at J; junction bases unmatched: 8. CDR3 sequence (DNA): TGTGCCAGCGAGGGGACTAGTCATGATGAGCAGTTCTTC. This encodes CASEGTSHDEQFF. Full variable domain (missing parts from reference TRBV28 and TRBJ2-1): DVKVTQSSRYLVKRTGEKVFLECVQDMDHENMFWYRQDPGLGLRLIYFSYDVKMKEKGDIPEGYSVSREKKERFSLILESASTNQTSMYLCASEGTSHDEQFFGPGTRLTVL.

This chain joins TRBV7-2 and TRBJ2-1; D is undetermined. CDR1 SGHTA and CDR2 FQGNSA come from the germline V gene. This CDR3 spans 13 amino acids. Trimming removed 2 bases at V and 8 bases at J, with 10 bases between. Here the CDR3 DNA reads TGTGCCAGCAGCTTATTCTACGCGGATGAGCAGTTCTTC. It yields the protein CASSLFYADEQFF. The complete variable domain, with remaining parts taken from reference TRBV7-2 and TRBJ2-1, reads GAGVSQSPSNKVTEKGKDVELRCDPISGHTALYWYRQSLGQGLEFLIYFQGNSAPDKSGLPSDRFSAERTGGSVSTLTIQRTQQEDSAVYLCASSLFYADEQFFGPGTRLTVL.

V and J are TRBV12-3 or TRBV12-4 and TRBJ1-1; TRBD1 might be the D (6 bases). V dropped 6 bases and J dropped 7 bases, with 9 bases sitting between them. CDR3 size: 11 residues. The CDR3 loop is CASSVGGEAFF. The CDR3 nucleotides read TGTGCCAGCAGCGTAGGGGGTGAAGCTTTCTTT.

This clonotype was seen only a few times. V gene TRBV29-1 combines with J gene TRBJ2-1; 9 bases align to TRBD2. The germline gives CDR1 SQVTM, CDR2 ANQGSEA. The trim removed 3 bases at V and 7 bases at J, leaving 7 bases unmatched. The CDR3 runs to 14 residues. DNA of the CDR3: TGCAGCGTTGAGGTAGCGGGAGTGGGGAATGAGCAGTTCTTC. This gives the protein CSVEVAGVGNEQFF.

This clonotype turned up a few times. The chain uses TRBV28 and TRBJ2-1; possibly TRBD1 for D (6 bases). The germline gives CDR1 MDHEN, CDR2 SYDVKM. V lost 6 bases to trimming and J lost 1 base, with 13 bases between them. The CDR3 consists of 15 residues. The CDR3 is CASSPGVRSYNEQFF. CDR3 coding DNA: TGTGCCAGCAGCCCAGGGGTCCGTTCCTACAATGAGCAGTTCTTC. Together with reference TRBV28 and TRBJ2-1, the CDR3 gives the full variable domain: DVKVTQSSRYLVKRTGEKVFLECVQDMDHENMFWYRQDPGLGLRLIYFSYDVKMKEKGDIPEGYSVSREKKERFSLILESASTNQTSMYLCASSPGVRSYNEQFFGPGTRLTVL.

The chain couples TRBV29-1 to TRBJ1-2, with TRBD1 matching over 7 bases. CDR1 is SQVTM and CDR2 is ANQGSEA in the germline V gene. The CDR3 covers 13 residues. V lost 2 bases to trimming and J lost 6 bases; unmatched junction nucleotides: 6. The CDR3 DNA is TGCAGCGTTGAAACCGGGACAGAACATGGCTACACCTTC. It translates to CSVETGTEHGYTF.

The CDR3 DNA reads TGTGCCAGCAGCCCATTGCCTGAGGACTACGAGCAGTACTTC. Translating gives CASSPLPEDYEQYF. The gene calls are TRBV7-9 and TRBJ2-7, with D unresolved. Between the trimmed V and J ends, which lost 5 bases and 3 bases, there was a span of 14 bases. The germline V gene encodes CDR1 SEHNR and CDR2 FQNEAQ (reference sequence). The CDR3 extends over 14 amino acids.

The chain is built from TRBV6-2 or TRBV6-3 and TRBJ2-1; 8 bases align to TRBD2. Germline V gene sequence: CDR1 MNHEY, CDR2 SVGEGT. V was pared by 2 bases and J by 6 bases, with 6 bases of the junction left unmatched. This CDR3 is built from 15 residues. The CDR3 sequence is CASSYSGSAVNEQFF. The DNA for the CDR3 is TGTGCCAGCAGTTACAGCGGGAGCGCTGTCAATGAGCAGTTCTTC.

There are a few counts of this clonotype. V gene TRBV11-2 combines with J gene TRBJ2-1, with TRBD2 as a possible D gene (6 bases). Germline lookup yields CDR1 SGHAT and CDR2 FQNNGV. V lost 6 bases to trimming and J lost 2 bases, with 14 bases between them. CDR3 size: 15 residues. CDR3 DNA: TGTGCCAGCAGGGGCCCGAGCGGGCCCTACAATGAGCAGTTCTTC. Translated, it gives CASRGPSGPYNEQFF.

In this sample, this clonotype turned up many times. This sequence joins TRBV7-6 and TRBJ2-7; the D call may be TRBD1 or TRBD2 (5 bases each). CDR1 and CDR2 (germline): SGHVS, FNYEAQ. V was cut by 4 bases and J by 2 bases, with 12 bases left in between. This CDR3 spans 14 amino acids. CDR3 loop: CASSSGTDTYEQYF. The CDR3 coding sequence is TGTGCCAGCAGCTCTGGGACGGATACCTACGAGCAGTACTTC.

This clonotype was seen a few times. This rearrangement joins TRBV7-2 to TRBJ2-3; TRBD2 might be the D (6 bases). The CDR3 spans 14 residues. V gave up 3 bases and J gave up 3 bases, with 10 bases separating them. Germline CDR1 is SGHTA and CDR2 is FQGNSA. Written as DNA, the CDR3 is TGTGCCAGCAGCTTTGCGGGATTAACAGATACGCAGTATTTT. This translates into CASSFAGLTDTQYF.

The sample holds many counts of this clonotype. The gene calls are TRBV5-1 and TRBJ2-7, with 11 bases fitting TRBD2. The J segment lost 6 bases and the V segment lost 0 bases, leaving 5 bases of the junction unmatched. CDR3 length equals 15 residues. The germline V gene encodes CDR1 SGHRS and CDR2 YFSETQ. As DNA, the CDR3 is TGCGCCAGCAGCTTGGGACTAGCGGGGCCCGGCGAGCAGTACTTC. Its translation: CASSLGLAGPGEQYF. The entire variable domain, with the rest obtained from reference TRBV5-1 and TRBJ2-7, is as follows: KAGVTQTPRYLIKTRGQQVTLSCSPISGHRSVSWYQQTPGQGLQFLFEYFSETQRNKGNFPGRFSGRQFSNSRSEMNVSTLELGDSALYLCASSLGLAGPGEQYFGPGTRLTVT.

On this clonotype itself: The missing conserved phenylalanine or tryptophan at the end of this CDR3 makes a read error likely. V and J are TRBV9 and TRBJ2-7; D possibly corresponds to TRBD2 (5 bases). The germline V gene has CDR1 SGDLS and CDR2 YYNGEE. V was trimmed by 1 base and J by 1 base, leaving 12 bases between them. The CDR3 totals 15 residues. CDR3 nucleotide sequence: TGTGCCAGCAGCGTAAGTGGGAGCGGTTCCTACGAGCAGTACCTC. Translation: CASSVSGSGSYEQYL.

This chain uses TRBV28 with TRBJ2-4; 7 nucleotides agree with TRBD1. The CDR3 spans 16 residues. The junction had 6 bases not matched to a gene; V was cut back by 3 bases and J by 1 base. Germline V gives CDR1 MDHEN, CDR2 SYDVKM. Here the CDR3 DNA reads TGTGCCAGCAGTTTTGAGCGACAGGGTGCCAAAAACATTCAGTACTTC. Translation: CASSFERQGAKNIQYF.

The J gene is TRBJ2-3, the V gene TRBV6-5; D not resolved. Germline-derived CDR1 and CDR2 are MNHEY and SVGAGI. Trimming took off 2 bases at V and 5 bases at J, with 14 bases between the two ends. There are 15 residues in the CDR3. In DNA form, the CDR3 reads TGTGCCAGCAGTTACGCGCCTAAACTACTAGATACGCAGTATTTT. Residues: CASSYAPKLLDTQYF.

V is TRBV11-2 and J is TRBJ2-7, with D perhaps TRBD2 (5 bases). Germline V gives CDR1 SGHAT, CDR2 FQNNGV. The CDR3 runs 15 residues. Trimming shortened V by 1 base and J by 6 bases, and 16 bases separated the two germline ends. CDR3 sequence (DNA): TGTGCCAGCAGCTTAGTTGGAGACTACCGGGGCGAGCAGTACTTC. As protein: CASSLVGDYRGEQYF.

J is TRBJ2-5 and V is TRBV10-3; 11 nucleotides match TRBD2. Germline V gene lookup returns CDR1 ENHRY and CDR2 SYGVKD. The ends lost 3 bases at V and 2 bases at J; junction bases unmatched: 11. The CDR3 has 18 residues. As DNA, the CDR3 is TGTGCCATCAGTGAACCGCGATCGGGACTAGCGGAGCAAGAGACCCAGTACTTC. It yields the protein CAISEPRSGLAEQETQYF.

This clonotype was recorded a few times. The chain uses TRBV9 and TRBJ2-5; a possible D gene is TRBD1 (6 bases). The CDR3 is made up of 13 amino acids. In germline, CDR1 is SGDLS, CDR2 YYNGEE. V lost 4 bases, J lost 2 bases, and 9 bases lay in between. The CDR3 protein is CASSIGGQETQYF. CDR3 coding DNA: TGTGCCAGCAGCATAGGGGGACAAGAGACCCAGTACTTC. The full variable domain, in which reference TRBV9 and TRBJ2-5 provide the parts outside the CDR3, is DSGVTQTPKHLITATGQRVTLRCSPRSGDLSVYWYQQSLDQGLQFLIQYYNGEERAKGNILERFSAQQFPDLHSELNLSSLELGDSALYFCASSIGGQETQYFGPGTRLLVL.

This clonotype was detected only a few times. The chain joins TRBV20-1 to TRBJ2-7; 8 nucleotides agree with TRBD1. With V trimmed by 0 bases and J by 3 bases, 10 bases remained unmatched. This CDR3 comprises 16 residues. Germline CDR1 DFQATT, CDR2 SNEGSKA (reference sequence). The CDR3 loop is CSAREERTGLLYEQYF. The CDR3 coding sequence is TGCAGTGCTAGAGAGGAGAGGACAGGGCTTCTCTACGAGCAGTACTTC.

The genes are TRBV7-2 and TRBJ2-1; the D gene could be TRBD1 or TRBD2 (5 bases each). The CDR3 is made up of 15 amino acids. CDR1 is SGHTA, CDR2 FQGNSA, per germline. V lost 5 bases and J 0 bases, leaving 11 bases between the germline ends. The CDR3 coding sequence is TGTGCCAGCAGCCCGGGGCCGAACTCCTACAATGAGCAGTTCTTC. This sequence encodes CASSPGPNSYNEQFF.

The chain has TRBV9 and TRBJ1-1; D remains unclear. The V end lost 0 bases, the J end lost 5 bases, and 11 bases lay between the germline ends. Per germline, CDR1 SGDLS and CDR2 YYNGEE. The CDR3 runs to 14 residues. CDR3 sequence: CASSVEVLGTEAFF. CDR3 in DNA: TGTGCCAGCAGCGTAGAGGTCCTGGGGACTGAAGCTTTCTTT.

The chain employs TRBV5-6 and TRBJ1-3; D is unclear. There are 15 residues in the CDR3. V lost 3 bases and J 0 bases, leaving 10 bases between the germline ends. Germline-derived CDR1 and CDR2 are SGHDT and YYEEEE. Here the CDR3 reads CASSSGEDSGNTIYF. CDR3 coding DNA: TGTGCCAGCAGCTCCGGGGAGGACTCTGGAAACACCATATATTTT.

This chain joins TRBV27 and TRBJ2-1; D is undetermined. The V and J ends lost 2 bases and 6 bases respectively, with 11 bases between them. CDR1 MNHEY and CDR2 SMNVEV come from the germline V gene (reference sequence). This CDR3 comprises 14 residues. The CDR3 sequence: CASSLMGFGNEQFF. As DNA, the CDR3 is TGTGCCAGCAGTTTAATGGGGTTTGGCAATGAGCAGTTCTTC.

This clonotype was observed a handful of times. The CDR3 DNA reads TGTGCCAGCAGCTTAGAGAGGCAGCCAGTCTATGGCTACACCTTC. Translated, it gives CASSLERQPVYGYTF. The genes are TRBV7-8 and TRBJ1-2; D is undetermined. Germline V gives CDR1 SGHVS, CDR2 FQNEAQ. The CDR3 runs 15 residues. V lost 1 base and J 4 bases, leaving 13 bases between the germline ends. The complete variable domain, with remaining parts taken from reference TRBV7-8 and TRBJ1-2, reads GAGVSQSPRYKVAKRGQDVALRCDPISGHVSLFWYQQALGQGPEFLTYFQNEAQLDKSGLPSDRFFAERPEGSVSTLKIQRTQQEDSAVYLCASSLERQPVYGYTFGSGTRLTVV.